One and the same sample provided the 23 T cell receptor beta chains below, sequenced in a study of shared clonotypes between healthy human individuals. CD8 cells regarded as naive lacked CD45RO, were positively chosen for CCR7, and omitted terminally differentiated effector memory CD45RA+ cells. TCRdb's copy holds only in-frame clones and misses some; the assay was immunoSEQ multiplex PCR. The sample contains a few hundred thousand clones, 95% to 96% of which appear only once. Sequenced material: naive CD8+ T cells sorted from blood. These receptor sequences come from a woman aged 25 to 39 in good health.

This rearrangement joins TRBV2 to TRBJ2-1, with D possibly being TRBD2 (6 bases). The germline CDR1 and CDR2 sequences are SNHLY and FYNNEI. The CDR3 consists of 12 residues. V lost 3 bases and J 12 bases, leaving 12 bases between the germline ends. The CDR3: CASSDGGTVQFF. The CDR3 nucleotides read TGTGCCAGCAGTGACGGCGGGACCGTGCAGTTCTTC.

The chain carries TRBV19 and TRBJ2-4, with no clear D. This CDR3 spans 17 amino acids. CDR1 and CDR2 from the germline V gene are LNHDA and SQIVND (reference sequence). Trimming stripped 4 bases from V and 9 bases from J, with 25 bases between. Written as DNA, the CDR3 is TGTGCCAGTAGTACCCCCTCAGGAGCTTATCCAAAAGGCATTCAGTACTTC. Encoded protein: CASSTPSGAYPKGIQYF.

CDR3 DNA sequence: TGTGCCCTCCAGGGGACAGGGGTCAATGAGCAGTTCTTC. Its translation is CALQGTGVNEQFF. This chain joins TRBV30 and TRBJ2-1; 10 nucleotides match TRBD1. V lost 8 bases to trimming and J lost 6 bases; unmatched junction nucleotides: 7. The CDR3 loop spans 13 amino acids. Germline V gives CDR1 GTSNPN, CDR2 SVGIG (reference sequence).

This chain joins TRBV6-5 and TRBJ2-7; a possible D gene is TRBD2 (6 bases). Germline-derived CDR1 and CDR2 are MNHEY and SVGAGI. The CDR3 runs 13 residues. Trimming removed 5 bases from V and 3 bases from J, with 11 bases in between. The CDR3 loop reads CASSPGGIYEQYF. For the CDR3, the DNA is TGTGCCAGCAGTCCCGGGGGAATCTACGAGCAGTACTTC.

DNA for the CDR3: TGTGCCACCAGCTTCCGGGACAGGGGATGGGCCGGGGAGCTGTTTTTT. This encodes CATSFRDRGWAGELFF. This chain links TRBV15 with TRBJ2-2; TRBD1 agrees at 10 bases. The CDR3 sequence is 16 residues long. J gave up 6 bases and V 5 bases, and 9 bases lay outside the gene matches. Germline-derived CDR1 and CDR2 are LNHNV and YYDKDF (reference sequence).

This clone has a single count. This sequence joins TRBV28 and TRBJ2-3, with TRBD2 matching over 8 bases. This CDR3 region has 15 residues. The germline gives CDR1 MDHEN, CDR2 SYDVKM. J lost 2 bases, V lost 6 bases, and 7 bases had no gene match. The CDR3 DNA reads as TGTGCCAGCAGCGCTAGCGGGTACCTCACAGATACGCAGTATTTT. Residues: CASSASGYLTDTQYF. The full variable domain, in which reference TRBV28 and TRBJ2-3 provide the parts outside the CDR3, is DVKVTQSSRYLVKRTGEKVFLECVQDMDHENMFWYRQDPGLGLRLIYFSYDVKMKEKGDIPEGYSVSREKKERFSLILESASTNQTSMYLCASSASGYLTDTQYFGPGTRLTVL.

The chain combines TRBV28 with TRBJ2-3, with D perhaps matching TRBD1 (6 bases). Germline V gene data show CDR1 as MDHEN and CDR2 as SYDVKM. This CDR3 is 14 amino acids long. Trimming pared 7 bases from V and 6 bases from J, leaving 17 bases between. DNA for the CDR3: TGTGCCAGCACCTCCTATTTGGGGGCCGATACGCAGTATTTT. This gives the protein CASTSYLGADTQYF.

The V call is TRBV5-4, the J call TRBJ2-3, with 9 bases that match TRBD1. The CDR3 is made up of 16 amino acids. The J segment lost 4 bases and the V segment lost 4 bases, leaving 10 bases of the junction unmatched. Per the germline V gene, CDR1 is SGHNT and CDR2 is YYREEE (reference sequence). The CDR3 nucleotides are TGTGCCAGCAGCCCGTGGACAGGGGAATCACCAGATACGCAGTATTTT. It translates to CASSPWTGESPDTQYF.

This clone was detected only once. This chain connects TRBV6-5 to TRBJ1-4; D might be TRBD1 (5 bases). V was shortened by 4 bases and J by 4 bases, with 16 bases between the two germline ends. The CDR3 spans 16 residues. CDR1 is MNHEY and CDR2 is SVGAGI in the germline V gene. This CDR3 reads CASSSGFGTLNEKLFF. The CDR3 DNA follows: TGTGCCAGCAGTTCCGGATTCGGGACTCTTAATGAAAAACTGTTTTTT.

The rearrangement links TRBV27 to TRBJ2-5; D is possibly TRBD2 (5 bases). In germline, CDR1 is MNHEY, CDR2 SMNVEV (reference sequence). The CDR3 loop spans 17 amino acids. V gave up 6 bases and J gave up 0 bases, with 20 bases separating them. CDR3 sequence reads: CASSLNTPGRHQETQYF. CDR3 DNA: TGTGCCAGCAGCTTAAATACTCCGGGAAGACACCAAGAGACCCAGTACTTC.

The chain has TRBV7-8 and TRBJ2-7; D remains unclear. The CDR3 has 15 amino acids. The germline V and J ends were trimmed by 4 bases and 0 bases, with 13 bases remaining between them. Germline CDR1 SGHVS, CDR2 FQNEAQ. The CDR3 region is CASSSQDGYSYEQYF. The CDR3 DNA follows: TGTGCCAGCAGCTCCCAGGACGGTTACTCCTACGAGCAGTACTTC. The full variable domain, in which reference TRBV7-8 and TRBJ2-7 provide the parts outside the CDR3, is GAGVSQSPRYKVAKRGQDVALRCDPISGHVSLFWYQQALGQGPEFLTYFQNEAQLDKSGLPSDRFFAERPEGSVSTLKIQRTQQEDSAVYLCASSSQDGYSYEQYFGPGTRLTVT.

This sequence joins TRBV27 and TRBJ1-1; D unclear. CDR3 length equals 13 residues. Germline CDR1 reads MNHEY; CDR2 reads SMNVEV (reference sequence). V was clipped by 2 bases and J by 6 bases, with 10 bases between them. CDR3 DNA: TGTGCCAGCAGTTTAGGTTCAACTTCTGAAGCTTTCTTT. Protein sequence: CASSLGSTSEAFF.

The CDR3 nucleotides read TGTGCCAGCAGCCGAGGACAGGGCCTGAACACTGAAGCTTTCTTT. This gives the protein CASSRGQGLNTEAFF. The chain links TRBV14 to TRBJ1-1; 8 bases agree with TRBD1. Germline assignment: CDR1 SGHDN and CDR2 FVKESK. CDR3 length: 15 amino acids. With V trimmed by 4 bases and J by 0 bases, 4 bases remained unmatched.

This chain connects TRBV6-5 to TRBJ1-4; 7 positions match TRBD1. CDR3 length: 15 residues. Germline values: CDR1 MNHEY, CDR2 SVGAGI. J gave up 7 bases and V 6 bases, and 11 bases lay outside the gene matches. The CDR3 DNA is TGTGCCAGCAGCAACGGTCCGGGACAGAGTGAAAAACTGTTTTTT. The encoded protein is CASSNGPGQSEKLFF.

The chain recombines TRBV4-2 with TRBJ2-3, with 8 positions matching TRBD1. V gave up 2 bases and J gave up 5 bases; unmatched junction bases: 6. Germline V lookup: CDR1 LGHNA, CDR2 YNFKEQ. The CDR3 is 15 amino acids. The CDR3 loop reads CASSQSGGLGDTQYF. The DNA of the CDR3 is TGTGCCAGCAGCCAATCAGGGGGCCTTGGAGATACGCAGTATTTT.

The chain recombines TRBV5-1 with TRBJ2-1; a weak D match, TRBD1 (5 bases). The CDR3 spans 14 residues. Per germline, CDR1 SGHRS and CDR2 YFSETQ. V was shortened by 2 bases and J by 0 bases, with 6 bases between the two germline ends. CDR3 sequence reads: CASSFDSSYNEQFF. In DNA, the CDR3 is TGCGCCAGCAGCTTCGACAGCTCCTACAATGAGCAGTTCTTC.

The V and J genes are TRBV9 and TRBJ2-2, with D tentatively TRBD2 (6 bases). Trimming stripped 0 bases from V and 3 bases from J, with 9 bases between. Looked up from germline, CDR1 is SGDLS and CDR2 is YYNGEE. The CDR3 has 15 residues. The CDR3 DNA reads as TGTGCCAGCAGCGTAGGGACTAAAGACACCGGGGAGCTGTTTTTT. Its translation is CASSVGTKDTGELFF.

V and J are TRBV28 and TRBJ2-1, with unresolved D. V dropped 5 bases and J dropped 9 bases, with 11 bases sitting between them. The CDR3 is made up of 12 amino acids. CDR1 and CDR2 (germline): MDHEN, SYDVKM. The CDR3 nucleotides are TGTGCCAGCAGTCCGGGTGGGCCTGAGCAGTTCTTC. Translating it yields CASSPGGPEQFF.

The J gene is TRBJ2-3, the V gene TRBV27, with TRBD1 matching over 9 bases. The ends lost 6 bases at V and 5 bases at J; junction bases unmatched: 9. Germline V lookup: CDR1 MNHEY, CDR2 SMNVEV (reference sequence). The CDR3 extends over 15 amino acids. The DNA of the CDR3 is TGTGCCAGCAGATCCCGGACAGGGGTGATAGATACGCAGTATTTT. Its protein is CASRSRTGVIDTQYF.

The gene calls are TRBV7-2 and TRBJ2-1; no definite D call. The V gene's germline CDR1 is SGHTA and CDR2 FQGNSA. V was shortened by 4 bases and J by 10 bases, with 20 bases between the two germline ends. The CDR3 runs to 15 residues. CDR3 DNA sequence: TGTGCCAGCAGCTCAGAGATGTTCCCACCCTTCGAGCAGTTCTTC. The encoded protein is CASSSEMFPPFEQFF. Supplemented by reference TRBV7-2 and TRBJ2-1, the full variable domain reads GAGVSQSPSNKVTEKGKDVELRCDPISGHTALYWYRQSLGQGLEFLIYFQGNSAPDKSGLPSDRFSAERTGGSVSTLTIQRTQQEDSAVYLCASSSEMFPPFEQFFGPGTRLTVL.

The chain is built from TRBV7-9 and TRBJ2-1; D gene unclear. Trimming removed 2 bases from V and 6 bases from J, with 5 bases in between. CDR3 length equals 12 residues. Germline V gene sequence: CDR1 SEHNR, CDR2 FQNEAQ (reference sequence). The CDR3 nucleotides are TGTGCCAGCAGCTTACTGGTCAATGAGCAGTTCTTC. Encoded protein: CASSLLVNEQFF.

The chain is built from TRBV10-3 and TRBJ2-7, with D perhaps being TRBD1 or TRBD2 (5 bases each). Trimming took 10 bases from V and 4 from J, leaving 20 bases between them. The CDR3 contains 14 residues. Looked up from germline, CDR1 is ENHRY and CDR2 is SYGVKD. The CDR3 sequence: CATMGSAREYEQYF. In DNA, the CDR3 is TGTGCCACCATGGGGAGTGCCAGGGAGTACGAGCAGTACTTC.

The chain joins TRBV6-5 to TRBJ2-1; 10 nucleotides line up with TRBD2. Germline assignment: CDR1 MNHEY and CDR2 SVGAGI. V shed 4 bases and J 7 bases; nucleotides not matched to a gene: 4. This CDR3 is 14 amino acids long. The CDR3 DNA reads TGTGCCAGCAGTTTTCTAGCGGGAGATAATGAGCAGTTCTTC. This translates into CASSFLAGDNEQFF.